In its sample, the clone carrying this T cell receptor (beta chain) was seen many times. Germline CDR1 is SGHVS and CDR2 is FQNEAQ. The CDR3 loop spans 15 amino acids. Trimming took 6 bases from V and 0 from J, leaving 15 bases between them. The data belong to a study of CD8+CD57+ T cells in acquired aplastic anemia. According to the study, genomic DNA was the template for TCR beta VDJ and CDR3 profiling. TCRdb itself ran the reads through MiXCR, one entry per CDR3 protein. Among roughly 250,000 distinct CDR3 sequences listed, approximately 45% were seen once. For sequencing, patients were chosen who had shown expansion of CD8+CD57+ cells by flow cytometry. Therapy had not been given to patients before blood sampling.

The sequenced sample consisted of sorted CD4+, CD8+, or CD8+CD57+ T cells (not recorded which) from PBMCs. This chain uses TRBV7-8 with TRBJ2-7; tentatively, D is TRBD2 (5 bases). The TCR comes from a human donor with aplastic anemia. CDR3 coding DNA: TGTGCCAGCAGTTACTTGACTGGGAGCTCCTACGAGCAGTACTTC. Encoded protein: CASSYLTGSSYEQYF.